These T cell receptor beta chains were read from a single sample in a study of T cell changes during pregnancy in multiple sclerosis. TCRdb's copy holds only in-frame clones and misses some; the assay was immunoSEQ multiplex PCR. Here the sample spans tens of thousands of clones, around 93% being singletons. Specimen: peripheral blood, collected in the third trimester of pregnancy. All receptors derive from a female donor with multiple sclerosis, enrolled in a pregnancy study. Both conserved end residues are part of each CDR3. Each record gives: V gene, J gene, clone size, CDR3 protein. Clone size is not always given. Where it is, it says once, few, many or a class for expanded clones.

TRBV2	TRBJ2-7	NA	CASNEPGHIKQYF
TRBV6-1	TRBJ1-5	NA	CASSEAIYPGNQPQHF
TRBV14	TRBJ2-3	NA	CASSPLFRGGSTDTQYF
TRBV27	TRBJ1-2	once	CASSWTGTDGYTF
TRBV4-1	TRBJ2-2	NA	CASSQPGVSGELFF
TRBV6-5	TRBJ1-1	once	CASSYEGTEAFF
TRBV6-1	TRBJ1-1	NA	CASSEGPGDFAEAFF
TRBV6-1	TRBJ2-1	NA	CASSVARTLIGGNEQFF
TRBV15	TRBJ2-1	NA	CATNPGQGHNEQFF
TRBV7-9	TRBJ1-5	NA	CASSSGGISNQPQHF
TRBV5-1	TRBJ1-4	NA	CASRDQGANEKLFF
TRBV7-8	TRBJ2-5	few	CASSLKASGVNRGQETQYF
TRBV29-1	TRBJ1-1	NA	CSVLLTGKETEAFF
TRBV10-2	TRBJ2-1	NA	CASSAGLSQFF
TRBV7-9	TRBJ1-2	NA	CASRDAGTDGNNYGYTF
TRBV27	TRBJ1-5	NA	CASSIDRDGNQPQHF
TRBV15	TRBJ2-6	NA	CATSNTRRQGANSGANVLTF
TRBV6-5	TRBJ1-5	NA	CASRQDYNQPQHF
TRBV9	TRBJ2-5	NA	CASSGRDSQETQYF
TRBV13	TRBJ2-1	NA	CASSGRVSYNEQFF
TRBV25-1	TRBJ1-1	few	CASSIGTGGGNTEAFF
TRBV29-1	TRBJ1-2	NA	CSGSDREAGYTF
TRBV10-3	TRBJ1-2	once	CAISDADLTNYGYTF
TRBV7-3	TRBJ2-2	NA	CASSLRGTGVNTGELFF
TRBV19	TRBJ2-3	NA	CASSVVQGERDTQYF
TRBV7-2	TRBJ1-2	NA	CASSRDSANYGYTF
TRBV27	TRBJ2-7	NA	CASSLMGQTLYEQYF
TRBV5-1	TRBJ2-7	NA	CASSNEVRDRASYEQYF
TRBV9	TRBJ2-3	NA	CASSAQPSPYPTDTQYF
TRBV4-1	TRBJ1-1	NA	CASSRPTGTEAFF
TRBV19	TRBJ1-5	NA	CASSTDRGLLAQPQHF
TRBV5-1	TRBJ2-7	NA	CASSLGGPYEQYF
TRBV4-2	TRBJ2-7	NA	CASSRPLAGTYEQYF
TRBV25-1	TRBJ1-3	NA	CASSEQGSGNTIYF
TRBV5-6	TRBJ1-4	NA	CASSLRTGSGEKLFF
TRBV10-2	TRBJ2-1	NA	CASRISGGASEQFF
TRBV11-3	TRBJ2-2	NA	CASSGQGNTGELFF
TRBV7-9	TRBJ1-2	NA	CASSLIQNYGYTF
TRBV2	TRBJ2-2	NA	CASSSDSMNTGELFF
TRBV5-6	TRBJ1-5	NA	CASSSYRGPPEVGNQPQHF
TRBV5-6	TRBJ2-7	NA	CASRTQSSYEQYF
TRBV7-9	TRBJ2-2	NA	CASSLMQGARELFF
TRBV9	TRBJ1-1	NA	CASSVGWGEYTEAFF
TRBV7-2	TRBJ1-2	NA	CASSSRQGLGYTF
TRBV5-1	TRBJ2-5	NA	CASSLYGQGAGTQYF
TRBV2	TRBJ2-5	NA	CASSVTSGGGQYQETQYF
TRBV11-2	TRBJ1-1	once	CASRGQGNTEAFF